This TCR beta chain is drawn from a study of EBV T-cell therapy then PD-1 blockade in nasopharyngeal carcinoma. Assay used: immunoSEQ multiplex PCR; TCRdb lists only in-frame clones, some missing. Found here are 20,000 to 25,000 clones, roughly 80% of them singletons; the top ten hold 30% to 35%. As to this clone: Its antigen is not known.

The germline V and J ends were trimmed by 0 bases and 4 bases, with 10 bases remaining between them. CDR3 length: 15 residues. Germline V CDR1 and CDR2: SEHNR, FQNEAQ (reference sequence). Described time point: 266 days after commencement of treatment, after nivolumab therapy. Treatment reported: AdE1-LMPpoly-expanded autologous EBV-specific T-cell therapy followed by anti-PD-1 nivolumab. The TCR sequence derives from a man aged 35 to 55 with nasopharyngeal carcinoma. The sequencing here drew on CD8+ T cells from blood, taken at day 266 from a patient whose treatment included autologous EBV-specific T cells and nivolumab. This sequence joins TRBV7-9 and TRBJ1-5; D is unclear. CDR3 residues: CASSLAGRRNQPQHF. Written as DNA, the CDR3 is TGTGCCAGCAGCTTAGCGGGGAGGCGGAATCAGCCCCAGCATTTT.